This T cell receptor (beta chain) was recovered during a study of blood T cell repertoires in COVID-19. Study background: T cells, B-cell-depleted T cells, or PBMCs supplied cDNA or gDNA.

Sequencing used immunoSEQ multiplex PCR; TCRdb keeps in-frame clones, though not all of them. The sample contains hundreds of thousands of clones, about 87% of which appear only once. The CDR3 is 13 residues long. Germline V gene sequence: CDR1 MNHEY, CDR2 SVGEGT. Trimming removed 1 base from V and 6 bases from J, with 9 bases in between. In terms of age and location, participants ranged from roughly 18 to 100 years and lived in about two dozen US areas. Self-reported history from a screening survey and questionnaire set each donor's cohort. The specimen was PBMCs or T cells enriched from blood (not recorded which). The V call is TRBV6-2 or TRBV6-3, the J call TRBJ1-2; D gene unclear. The clonotype originates from a woman between 50 and 59 years old who had recovered from COVID-19. CDR3 nucleotides: TGTGCCAGCAGTTACTGGGCTGGCAATGGCTACACCTTC. Its protein product is CASSYWAGNGYTF.